The 32 T cell receptor beta chains below were found in one sample sequenced in a study of PD-1 blockade in classical Hodgkin lymphoma. Clones were sequenced by immunoSEQ multiplex PCR, and TCRdb holds only the in-frame ones, with some missing. The sample comprises approximately 25,000 clones, under 95% of which are singletons, and more than 0.45% rests with the top ten. As to time point: newly diagnosed, previously untreated cHL patient sample. Researchers used magnetic negative selection to pull out pure CD4+ T cells from thawed PBMCs. Specimen: CD4+ T cells from blood. The receptors were sampled from a human donor with classical Hodgkin lymphoma.

The CDR3 loop is CASSLRGFSGEKLFF. For the CDR3, the DNA is TGCGCCAGCAGCTTGAGGGGATTCTCTGGTGAAAAACTGTTTTTT. The chain has TRBV5-1 and TRBJ1-4; D might be TRBD1 (5 bases). Trimming took 1 base from V and 7 from J, leaving 14 bases between them. The germline CDR1 and CDR2 sequences are SGHRS and YFSETQ. This CDR3 has 15 amino acids.

The V call is TRBV10-2, the J call TRBJ1-1; weak D call: TRBD1 (5 bases). V dropped 0 bases and J dropped 5 bases, with 16 bases sitting between them. The CDR3 spans 16 residues. Germline V CDR1 and CDR2: WSHSY, SAAADI. CDR3 sequence (DNA): TGCGCCAGCAGTGAGTCGATTTCGGGGTGGGGGACTGAAGCTTTCTTT. Protein product: CASSESISGWGTEAFF.

This clone was detected only once. The rearrangement links TRBV28 to TRBJ2-7; TRBD2 agrees at 9 bases. Germline trimming cut 2 bases from V and 2 bases from J; bases unmatched to any gene: 4. CDR1 is MDHEN and CDR2 is SYDVKM in the germline V gene. The CDR3 sequence is 15 residues long. For the CDR3, the DNA is TGTGCCAGCAGTTTAAGGCCTAGCGGGGCCTACGAGCAGTACTTC. Translation: CASSLRPSGAYEQYF. The full variable domain, in which reference TRBV28 and TRBJ2-7 provide the parts outside the CDR3, is DVKVTQSSRYLVKRTGEKVFLECVQDMDHENMFWYRQDPGLGLRLIYFSYDVKMKEKGDIPEGYSVSREKKERFSLILESASTNQTSMYLCASSLRPSGAYEQYFGPGTRLTVT.

In its sample, this clone was seen a few times. The rearrangement links TRBV4-1 to TRBJ1-2; 9 bases are shared with TRBD1. The germline V gene encodes CDR1 MGHRA and CDR2 YSYEKL. There are 16 residues in the CDR3. V dropped 2 bases and J dropped 2; count of bases not matched to a gene: 6. Here the CDR3 reads CASSQTTGTGNYGYTF. CDR3 coding DNA: TGCGCCAGCAGCCAAACAACCGGGACAGGGAACTATGGCTACACCTTC.

The genes are TRBV10-3 and TRBJ2-3; possible D gene TRBD1, 5 bases. CDR3 size: 14 residues. V was trimmed by 7 bases and J by 5 bases, leaving 16 bases between them. Germline CDR1 reads ENHRY; CDR2 reads SYGVKD. The CDR3 region has the DNA TGTGCCATCAAGGTCACAGGAAATAAAGATACGCAGTATTTT. As protein: CAIKVTGNKDTQYF.

This chain joins TRBV6-1 and TRBJ2-7; D gene ambiguous. CDR1 and CDR2 (germline): MNHNS, SASEGT. The CDR3 is 12 residues long. V was clipped by 8 bases and J by 1 base, with 9 bases between them. CDR3 coding DNA: TGTGCCAGCGTATCGGTTTCCTACGAGCAGTACTTC. It yields the protein CASVSVSYEQYF.

This rearrangement joins TRBV14 to TRBJ1-1; D not certain. The germline V gene encodes CDR1 SGHDN and CDR2 FVKESK. V lost 4 bases to trimming and J lost 4 bases, with 13 bases between them. The CDR3 length is 14 residues. This CDR3 is CASSPVGRSTEAFF. DNA for the CDR3: TGTGCCAGCAGCCCGGTAGGGAGAAGCACTGAAGCTTTCTTT.

The rearrangement uses TRBV4-2 and TRBJ1-4; no clear D. The CDR3 length is 15 residues. CDR1 is LGHNA and CDR2 is YNFKEQ in the germline V gene. Between the trimmed V and J ends, which lost 0 bases and 4 bases, there was a span of 9 bases. The CDR3 DNA reads as TGTGCCAGCAGCCAAGATCAACAGCATAATGAAAAACTGTTTTTT. It codes for CASSQDQQHNEKLFF.

The J gene is TRBJ2-7, the V gene TRBV30, with D perhaps TRBD2 (5 bases). V shed 0 bases and J shed 3 bases, with 15 bases lying between them. CDR3 length: 15 residues. The germline CDR1 and CDR2 sequences are GTSNPN and SVGIG (reference sequence). The CDR3 bases are TGTGCCTGGAGTGTCGTAGCGTACGCCGGCTACGAGCAGTACTTC. Its protein product is CAWSVVAYAGYEQYF.

V and J are TRBV25-1 and TRBJ2-7, with D possibly called TRBD1 or TRBD2 (5 bases each). The germline CDR1 and CDR2 sequences are MGHDK and SYGVNS. Deletions cut 6 bases from V and 7 bases from J, with 19 bases between. The length of the CDR3 is 14 residues. The chain's CDR3 is CASSQTEGLGEQYF. CDR3 nucleotides: TGTGCCAGCAGCCAAACAGAGGGGCTGGGGGAGCAGTACTTC.

The CDR3 here is CAWSSTPTYEQYF. CDR3 coding DNA: TGTGCCTGGAGCTCGACTCCCACCTACGAGCAGTACTTC. This chain uses TRBV30 with TRBJ2-7; no reliable D call. CDR3 size: 13 residues. V was shortened by 3 bases and J by 2 bases, with 11 bases between the two germline ends. The germline V gene encodes CDR1 GTSNPN and CDR2 SVGIG (reference sequence).

The genes are TRBV4-1 and TRBJ2-5, with 13 bases identical to TRBD2. This CDR3 comprises 16 residues. Trimming took 1 base from V and 4 from J; bases not matched to a gene: 3. Germline loops: CDR1 MGHRA, CDR2 YSYEKL. CDR3 protein: CASSQGTSGGRETQYF. The CDR3 nucleotides are TGCGCCAGCAGCCAAGGGACTAGCGGGGGACGAGAGACCCAGTACTTC.

The rearrangement joins TRBV7-2 to TRBJ2-7; 8 bases are a match to TRBD2. CDR3 length: 14 residues. Unmatched junction bases numbered 6, after V lost 7 bases and J lost 1 base. In germline, CDR1 is SGHTA, CDR2 FQGNSA. In DNA form, the CDR3 reads TGTGCCAGCACCCGAAGCGGGGGATCCTACGAGCAGTACTTC. It codes for CASTRSGGSYEQYF.

The V gene is TRBV4-3, the J gene TRBJ2-1, with 9 nucleotides matching TRBD1. The ends lost 5 bases at V and 0 bases at J; junction bases unmatched: 5. CDR3 length equals 16 residues. Germline CDR1 and CDR2: LGHNA and YSLEER. CDR3 nucleotide sequence: TGCGCCAGCAGCTCGCCGGGACAGGGCTCCTACAATGAGCAGTTCTTC. Translating gives CASSSPGQGSYNEQFF.

This chain links TRBV5-4 with TRBJ2-7, with a weak D call TRBD2 (7 bases). V lost 2 bases, J lost 5 bases, and 17 bases lay in between. Germline V gene data show CDR1 as SGHNT and CDR2 as YYREEE (reference sequence). The CDR3 runs to 15 residues. The CDR3 region is CASSFQGRVSDEQYF. CDR3 sequence (DNA): TGTGCCAGCAGCTTTCAGGGGAGGGTGTCGGACGAGCAGTACTTC.

This chain links TRBV10-1 with TRBJ2-7; 9 bases map to TRBD1. The CDR3 spans 16 residues. The V gene's germline CDR1 is WNHNN and CDR2 SYGVQD (reference sequence). Unmatched junction bases numbered 9, after V lost 2 bases and J lost 4 bases. This CDR3 is CASSEGTGTFSYEQYF. DNA of the CDR3: TGCGCCAGCAGTGAGGGGACAGGGACTTTTTCGTACGAGCAGTACTTC.

The chain carries TRBV4-1 and TRBJ2-2, with TRBD1 matching over 7 bases. Germline loops: CDR1 MGHRA, CDR2 YSYEKL. This CDR3 region has 15 residues. The V gene end was trimmed by 3 bases and the J gene end by 4 bases; junction bases not matched to a gene: 5. CDR3: CASSHPTGATGELFF. The CDR3 DNA reads TGCGCCAGCAGCCACCCTACAGGGGCCACCGGGGAGCTGTTTTTT.

This clone has only one observation. The rearrangement joins TRBV5-4 to TRBJ2-7; possibly TRBD1 for D (6 bases). Germline V gene data show CDR1 as SGHNT and CDR2 as YYREEE (reference sequence). V lost 5 bases and J lost 3, with 12 bases in between. The CDR3 has 13 residues. Here the CDR3 DNA reads TGTGCCAGCAGTTCACAGGGCCGCTACGAGCAGTACTTC. This translates into CASSSQGRYEQYF.

The V gene is TRBV13, the J gene TRBJ2-5; TRBD1 matches at 7 bases. Per the germline V gene, CDR1 is PRHDT and CDR2 is FYEKMQ (reference sequence). The CDR3 totals 13 residues. Trimming took 5 bases from V and 5 from J; bases not matched to a gene: 5. In DNA form, the CDR3 reads TGTGCCAGCAGCCCGGGACAGATGGAGACCCAGTACTTC. Residues: CASSPGQMETQYF. The entire variable domain, with the rest obtained from reference TRBV13 and TRBJ2-5, is as follows: AAGVIQSPRHLIKEKRETATLKCYPIPRHDTVYWYQQGPGQDPQFLISFYEKMQSDKGSIPDRFSAQQFSDYHSELNMSSLELGDSALYFCASSPGQMETQYFGPGTRLLVL.

The gene calls are TRBV4-2 and TRBJ2-7; the D gene is possibly TRBD1 (5 bases). The CDR3 extends over 15 amino acids. Germline lookup yields CDR1 LGHNA and CDR2 YNFKEQ. Trimming left V 0 bases short and J 2 bases short, with 11 bases between. Here the CDR3 DNA reads TGTGCCAGCAGCCAAGATGTCAGGGCGACCTACGAGCAGTACTTC. Translated: CASSQDVRATYEQYF.

The genes are TRBV5-1 and TRBJ1-1, with unresolved D. With 0 bases removed from V and 4 bases from J, the gap between germline ends came to 13 bases. The CDR3 is 15 residues long. Germline lookup yields CDR1 SGHRS and CDR2 YFSETQ. The CDR3 sequence is CASSLVSDMSTEAFF. CDR3 nucleotides: TGCGCCAGCAGCTTGGTTTCCGATATGAGCACTGAAGCTTTCTTT.

This chain connects TRBV15 to TRBJ1-1, with a possible D match to TRBD1 (6 bases). The CDR3 covers 13 residues. V was trimmed by 0 bases and J by 8 bases, leaving 10 bases between them. From germline, CDR1 is LNHNV and CDR2 YYDKDF (reference sequence). The CDR3: CATSRDRTVEAFF. The CDR3 nucleotides read TGTGCCACCAGCAGAGATAGGACAGTAGAAGCTTTCTTT.

The chain links TRBV5-1 to TRBJ2-3; no reliable D call. Germline-derived CDR1 and CDR2 are SGHRS and YFSETQ. Trimming cost V 0 bases and J 4 bases, with 9 bases left between them. The length of the CDR3 is 14 residues. The DNA of the CDR3 is TGCGCCAGCAGCTTGGCAGTAGCCGCAGATACGCAGTATTTT. It encodes CASSLAVAADTQYF.

This chain joins TRBV7-2 and TRBJ2-4; D is undetermined. Germline V gene sequence: CDR1 SGHTA, CDR2 FQGNSA. This CDR3 spans 19 amino acids. V lost 1 base and J 4 bases, leaving 23 bases between the germline ends. The CDR3 protein is CASSLGFSHPRYGKNIQYF. Here the CDR3 DNA reads TGTGCCAGCAGCTTAGGCTTCTCGCACCCCCGCTATGGAAAAAACATTCAGTACTTC.

Details on this clone: Other DNA sequences from this sample encode an identical CDR3 as well. The genes are TRBV5-1 and TRBJ2-2; D gene uncertain. V dropped 0 bases and J dropped 0 bases, with 6 bases sitting between them. This CDR3 spans 15 amino acids. Germline V gene lookup returns CDR1 SGHRS and CDR2 YFSETQ. In nucleotides, the CDR3 is TGCGCCAGCAGCTTGGGGTTGCCGAACACCGGGGAGCTGTTTTTT. Residues: CASSLGLPNTGELFF.

The chain carries TRBV14 and TRBJ2-2, with D possibly matching TRBD2 (7 bases). Deletions cut 4 bases from V and 4 bases from J, with 19 bases between. This CDR3 region has 17 residues. Germline values: CDR1 SGHDN, CDR2 FVKESK. The CDR3 DNA follows: TGTGCCAGCAGCCGAAGGGGGAGGGGGAGGAGCACCGGGGAGCTGTTTTTT. This codes for CASSRRGRGRSTGELFF.

This clone occurred once. The chain has TRBV18 and TRBJ1-3; D uncertain. Germline V CDR1 and CDR2: KGHSH, LQKENI. V was cut by 2 bases and J by 4 bases, with 9 bases left in between. The CDR3 runs to 14 residues. The CDR3 is CASSPRATGNTIYF. DNA of the CDR3: TGTGCCAGCTCACCAAGGGCTACAGGAAACACCATATATTTT.

The CDR3 DNA reads TGTGCCAGCAGCTTGCAGGCCGTGAACACTGAAGCTTTCTTT. Residues: CASSLQAVNTEAFF. V usage is TRBV5-6 and J usage is TRBJ1-1, with D unresolved. With 1 base removed from V and 0 bases from J, the gap between germline ends came to 7 bases. The CDR3 runs 14 residues. Germline V CDR1 and CDR2: SGHDT, YYEEEE. The full variable domain, completed using reference TRBV5-6 and TRBJ1-1, is DAGVTQSPTHLIKTRGQQVTLRCSPKSGHDTVSWYQQALGQGPQFIFQYYEEEERQRGNFPDRFSGHQFPNYSSELNVNALLLGDSALYLCASSLQAVNTEAFFGQGTRLTVV.

V gene TRBV19 combines with J gene TRBJ1-5, with D unclear. V lost 5 bases and J 3 bases, leaving 14 bases between the germline ends. Germline V gene sequence: CDR1 LNHDA, CDR2 SQIVND (reference sequence). This CDR3 has 15 residues. For the CDR3, the DNA is TGTGCCAGTAGTCTACACACCGGACCCAATCAGCCCCAGCATTTT. Translated, it gives CASSLHTGPNQPQHF. Complete variable domain (other parts from reference TRBV19 and TRBJ1-5): DGGITQSPKYLFRKEGQNVTLSCEQNLNHDAMYWYRQDPGQGLRLIYYSQIVNDFQKGDIAEGYSVSREKKESFPLTVTSAQKNPTAFYLCASSLHTGPNQPQHFGDGTRLSIL.

The genes are TRBV18 and TRBJ2-2; 9 nucleotides align to TRBD1. J gave up 3 bases and V 6 bases, and 5 bases lay outside the gene matches. Germline V gives CDR1 KGHSH, CDR2 LQKENI. The CDR3 consists of 15 residues. The CDR3 reads CASSLRDRDTGELFF. The CDR3 DNA is TGTGCCAGCTCCCTCCGGGACAGGGACACCGGGGAGCTGTTTTTT. The full variable domain, in which reference TRBV18 and TRBJ2-2 provide the parts outside the CDR3, is NAGVMQNPRHLVRRRGQEARLRCSPMKGHSHVYWYRQLPEEGLKFMVYLQKENIIDESGMPKERFSAEFPKEGPSILRIQQVVRGDSAAYFCASSLRDRDTGELFFGEGSRLTVL.

J is TRBJ1-5 and V is TRBV7-9; TRBD1 might be the D (6 bases). Germline-derived CDR1 and CDR2 are SEHNR and FQNEAQ (reference sequence). CDR3 length equals 17 residues. The ends were cut back, 0 bases at V and 7 bases at J, with 19 bases in the middle. Here the CDR3 reads CASSLALSGGAGQPQHF. The CDR3 nucleotides read TGTGCCAGCAGCTTAGCGCTGTCGGGGGGCGCAGGGCAGCCCCAGCATTTT. Full variable domain (missing parts from reference TRBV7-9 and TRBJ1-5): DTGVSQNPRHKITKRGQNVTFRCDPISEHNRLYWYRQTLGQGPEFLTYFQNEAQLEKSRLLSDRFSAERPKGSFSTLEIQRTEQGDSAMYLCASSLALSGGAGQPQHFGDGTRLSIL.

V gene TRBV9 combines with J gene TRBJ1-3, with a tentative D call TRBD1 (5 bases). This CDR3 region has 16 residues. Trimming took off 1 base at V and 1 base at J, with 12 bases between the two ends. The germline gives CDR1 SGDLS, CDR2 YYNGEE. The CDR3 sequence: CASSVLGGWSGNTIYF. The CDR3 bases are TGTGCCAGCAGCGTACTCGGGGGTTGGTCTGGAAACACCATATATTTT.